The 32 T cell receptor beta chains given below trace back to one sample, sequenced in a study of blood T cell repertoires in COVID-19. TCRdb keeps only in-frame clones here, not all; method: immunoSEQ multiplex PCR. The sample lists over 80,000 clones; 75% to 85% were seen once. Sequencing input: peripheral blood. The receptor source for this set is a woman aged 70-85 years with acute or convalescent COVID-19.

The chain couples TRBV6-5 to TRBJ1-1, with D unclear. The CDR3 covers 14 residues. The germline CDR1 and CDR2 sequences are MNHEY and SVGAGI. Trimming took 7 bases from V and 0 from J, leaving 12 bases between them. In DNA, the CDR3 is TGTGCCAGCACCCTAAGTCCCCTGAACACTGAAGCTTTCTTT. This translates into CASTLSPLNTEAFF.

V gene TRBV29-1 combines with J gene TRBJ2-3; D is possibly TRBD1 (5 bases). This CDR3 contains 14 residues. CDR1 and CDR2 from the germline V gene are SQVTM and ANQGSEA. V was cut by 5 bases and J by 1 base, with 13 bases left in between. CDR3 in DNA: TGCAGCGTTACACAGGTGACCGGCACAGATACGCAGTATTTT. Protein: CSVTQVTGTDTQYF.

The chain is built from TRBV19 and TRBJ1-1; 7 nucleotides line up with TRBD1. The CDR3 runs 12 residues. Trimming took 7 bases from V and 7 from J; bases not matched to a gene: 6. Germline CDR1 and CDR2: LNHDA and SQIVND (reference sequence). CDR3 sequence (DNA): TGTGCCAGTATGGGAAGGACAGGTGAAGCTTTCTTT. It encodes CASMGRTGEAFF. The variable domain in full, with the rest retrieved from reference TRBV19 and TRBJ1-1, is DGGITQSPKYLFRKEGQNVTLSCEQNLNHDAMYWYRQDPGQGLRLIYYSQIVNDFQKGDIAEGYSVSREKKESFPLTVTSAQKNPTAFYLCASMGRTGEAFFGQGTRLTVV.

The J gene is TRBJ1-3, the V gene TRBV9, with TRBD1 matching 8 bases. Losses at the gene ends were 4 bases for V and 2 bases for J; bases not matched to a gene: 11. Germline V gives CDR1 SGDLS, CDR2 YYNGEE. The CDR3 has 17 amino acids. The CDR3 sequence: CASSSMVQGAAGNTIYF. CDR3 DNA sequence: TGTGCCAGCAGCTCAATGGTTCAGGGGGCGGCTGGAAACACCATATATTTT. The full variable domain, with the rest looked up from reference TRBV9 and TRBJ1-3, is DSGVTQTPKHLITATGQRVTLRCSPRSGDLSVYWYQQSLDQGLQFLIQYYNGEERAKGNILERFSAQQFPDLHSELNLSSLELGDSALYFCASSSMVQGAAGNTIYFGEGSWLTVV.

This sequence joins TRBV6-5 and TRBJ1-2; 8 nucleotides match TRBD1. CDR1 and CDR2 from the germline V gene are MNHEY and SVGAGI. CDR3 size: 13 residues. Germline trimming cut 7 bases from V and 4 bases from J; bases unmatched to any gene: 5. The CDR3 DNA reads TGTGCCAGCACTCCAGGGGGCTTCTATGGCTACACCTTC. It encodes CASTPGGFYGYTF.

The chain links TRBV28 to TRBJ1-4; 10 bases map to TRBD1. Trimming took 6 bases from V and 7 from J; bases not matched to a gene: 8. The CDR3 consists of 15 residues. Germline V gives CDR1 MDHEN, CDR2 SYDVKM. The CDR3 DNA follows: TGTGCCAGCAGGCGGGGGGACAGGGGTGGTGAAAAACTGTTTTTT. Its protein product is CASRRGDRGGEKLFF. Looking up the rest from reference TRBV28 and TRBJ1-4 gives the full variable domain: DVKVTQSSRYLVKRTGEKVFLECVQDMDHENMFWYRQDPGLGLRLIYFSYDVKMKEKGDIPEGYSVSREKKERFSLILESASTNQTSMYLCASRRGDRGGEKLFFGSGTQLSVL.

This chain joins TRBV12-2 and TRBJ2-2; the table's TRBD2 call for D was not verified on the DNA. TRBV12-2 is deemed a pseudogene. The CDR3 has 17 amino acids. CDR3 nucleotides: TGTGCAAGTCGCTTAGTTTTGCTAGCGGGATCTTCCGGGGAGCTGTTTTTT. As protein: CASRLVLLAGSSGELFF.

V and J are TRBV20-1 and TRBJ1-2; D is perhaps TRBD1 (6 bases). Germline CDR1 is DFQATT and CDR2 is SNEGSKA (reference sequence). The CDR3 runs to 11 residues. The V end was cut by 0 bases, the J end by 10 bases, with 9 bases between. The CDR3 loop is CSAREQGLYTF. The CDR3, as DNA: TGCAGTGCTAGAGAACAGGGTCTCTACACCTTC.

The chain carries TRBV20-1 and TRBJ1-1, with TRBD1 matching over 7 bases. The CDR3 has 10 residues. Germline loops: CDR1 DFQATT, CDR2 SNEGSKA (reference sequence). V shed 6 bases, J shed 10 bases, and the junction held 5 bases outside the gene matches. The CDR3, as DNA: TGCAGTGCCCAGGGACAGTCAGCTTTCTTT. Its protein product is CSAQGQSAFF.

The chain combines TRBV10-2 with TRBJ2-3; TRBD2 aligns across 10 bases. CDR3 length equals 15 residues. The germline V gene encodes CDR1 WSHSY and CDR2 SAAADI. Germline trimming cut 6 bases from V and 4 bases from J; bases unmatched to any gene: 7. The CDR3 bases are TGCGCCAGCAGAATAAGCGGGGGGGCTTCAGATACGCAGTATTTT. Amino acid sequence: CASRISGGASDTQYF.

The genes are TRBV6-2 or TRBV6-3 and TRBJ1-5, with D possibly being TRBD1 (6 bases). The length of the CDR3 is 14 residues. The V end was cut by 2 bases, the J end by 4 bases, with 9 bases between. The germline V gene encodes CDR1 MNHEY and CDR2 SVGEGT. The chain's CDR3 is CASSYGTNNQPQHF. The CDR3 nucleotides are TGTGCCAGCAGTTACGGGACAAATAATCAGCCCCAGCATTTT.

The chain links TRBV10-3 to TRBJ1-2; TRBD1 matches at 9 bases. The V gene's germline CDR1 is ENHRY and CDR2 SYGVKD. V dropped 8 bases and J dropped 6; count of bases not matched to a gene: 10. This CDR3 is built from 14 residues. The CDR3: CAIRSQGAPDGYTF. The CDR3 DNA follows: TGTGCCATCCGATCACAGGGGGCGCCGGATGGCTACACCTTC.

The sample holds a few counts of this clone. The V and J genes are TRBV28 and TRBJ2-5, with D perhaps matching TRBD1 (6 bases). CDR1 MDHEN and CDR2 SYDVKM come from the germline V gene. The CDR3 loop spans 14 amino acids. The V and J ends lost 5 bases and 1 base respectively, with 11 bases between them. The CDR3, as DNA: TGTGCCAGCAGTACATGGGACACCCAAGAGACCCAGTACTTC. This encodes CASSTWDTQETQYF.

The chain combines TRBV28 with TRBJ1-5; 8 bases map to TRBD1. The germline gives CDR1 MDHEN, CDR2 SYDVKM. The junction had 3 bases not matched to a gene; V was cut back by 6 bases and J by 5 bases. The length of the CDR3 is 13 residues. CDR3 sequence: CASRGQEDQPQHF. The CDR3 DNA follows: TGTGCCAGCAGGGGACAGGAAGATCAGCCCCAGCATTTT.

The V and J genes are TRBV7-9 and TRBJ2-2; D may be TRBD2 (5 bases). The germline V gene encodes CDR1 SEHNR and CDR2 FQNEAQ (reference sequence). CDR3 length: 13 residues. Deletions cut 5 bases from V and 4 bases from J, with 8 bases between. The CDR3 loop reads CASSNRGTGELFF. CDR3 sequence (DNA): TGTGCCAGCAGCAACCGGGGCACCGGGGAGCTGTTTTTT.

This rearrangement joins TRBV3-1 (or the pseudogene TRBV3-2) to TRBJ2-4; 12 positions agree with TRBD2. Trimming removed 1 base from V and 11 bases from J; junction bases left unmatched: 0. The germline gives CDR1 LGHDT, CDR2 YNNKEL (reference sequence). This CDR3 is built from 13 residues. Written as DNA, the CDR3 is TGTGCCAGCAGCCAAGGACTAGCGGGAGTTCAGTACTTC. It yields the protein CASSQGLAGVQYF.

This clone was counted only a few times. The V gene is TRBV5-6, the J gene TRBJ1-2; tentatively, D is TRBD1 (5 bases). V lost 4 bases to trimming and J lost 6 bases, with 19 bases between them. The germline CDR1 and CDR2 sequences are SGHDT and YYEEEE. CDR3 length: 15 residues. The CDR3 protein is CASSPGDSFGDGYTF. The CDR3, as DNA: TGTGCCAGCAGCCCGGGTGACAGTTTTGGCGATGGCTACACCTTC.

The chain uses TRBV18 and TRBJ2-6; D gene unclear. Germline assignment: CDR1 KGHSH and CDR2 LQKENI. The germline V and J ends were trimmed by 2 bases and 2 bases, with 13 bases remaining between them. The CDR3 length is 17 residues. The CDR3 reads CASSPSLGLTGANVLTF. The CDR3 coding sequence is TGTGCCAGCTCACCATCCCTTGGCCTCACTGGGGCCAACGTCCTGACTTTC. Full variable domain (missing parts from reference TRBV18 and TRBJ2-6): NAGVMQNPRHLVRRRGQEARLRCSPMKGHSHVYWYRQLPEEGLKFMVYLQKENIIDESGMPKERFSAEFPKEGPSILRIQQVVRGDSAAYFCASSPSLGLTGANVLTFGAGSRLTVL.

V gene TRBV6-6 combines with J gene TRBJ2-5, with 8 bases matching TRBD2. Losses at the gene ends were 5 bases for V and 5 bases for J; bases not matched to a gene: 10. The CDR3 totals 15 residues. Looked up from germline, CDR1 is MNHNY and CDR2 is SVGAGI (reference sequence). Here the CDR3 DNA reads TGTGCCAGCAGTCTCTTGCGCGGGGGGCACGAGACCCAGTACTTC. Translation: CASSLLRGGHETQYF.

J is TRBJ2-7 and V is TRBV9, with 12 bases that match TRBD2. Germline CDR1 SGDLS, CDR2 YYNGEE. The V segment lost 0 bases and the J segment 5 bases; nucleotides outside the gene matches: 6. There are 16 residues in the CDR3. The CDR3: CASSVGLAGEVNEQYF. The CDR3 nucleotides are TGTGCCAGCAGCGTAGGACTAGCGGGAGAGGTCAACGAGCAGTACTTC.

CDR3 sequence reads: CATSDSDRGYEQFF. DNA of the CDR3: TGTGCCACCAGTGATTCGGACAGGGGATATGAGCAGTTCTTC. This sequence joins TRBV24-1 and TRBJ2-1, with 9 nucleotides matching TRBD1. Germline values: CDR1 KGHDR, CDR2 SFDVKD. The length of the CDR3 is 14 residues. Trimming took 2 bases from V and 8 from J; bases not matched to a gene: 3.

The rearrangement joins TRBV11-2 to TRBJ2-1, with 9 bases fitting TRBD2. The length of the CDR3 is 15 residues. CDR1 is SGHAT and CDR2 is FQNNGV in the germline V gene. J gave up 3 bases and V 5 bases, and 5 bases lay outside the gene matches. The CDR3 here is CASSLAGLSYNEQFF. The CDR3 DNA is TGTGCCAGCAGCCTAGCGGGACTGAGCTACAATGAGCAGTTCTTC.

The V gene is TRBV13, the J gene TRBJ1-3; 7 nucleotides agree with TRBD1. V shed 5 bases and J 0 bases; nucleotides not matched to a gene: 10. Germline-derived CDR1 and CDR2 are PRHDT and FYEKMQ (reference sequence). The length of the CDR3 is 17 residues. CDR3 in amino acids: CASSPRTGSISGNTIYF. As DNA, the CDR3 is TGTGCCAGCAGCCCTAGGACAGGATCCATCTCTGGAAACACCATATATTTT.

The CDR3 sequence is CASSWLQGVETQYF. The CDR3 DNA sequence: TGTGCCAGCAGCTGGTTACAGGGGGTGGAGACCCAGTACTTC. The chain has TRBV7-2 and TRBJ2-5; 8 bases fit TRBD1. The CDR3 is made up of 14 amino acids. J lost 5 bases, V lost 4 bases, and 6 bases had no gene match. Per germline, CDR1 SGHTA and CDR2 FQGNSA.

For this clone: Other DNA sequences from this sample encode an identical CDR3 as well. V is TRBV7-3 and J is TRBJ1-1, with a weak D call TRBD1 (5 bases). Germline loops: CDR1 SGHTA, CDR2 FQGTGA. V was shortened by 0 bases and J by 1 base, with 9 bases between the two germline ends. The CDR3 contains 15 residues. The CDR3 coding sequence is TGTGCCAGCAGCTTAACGCGCGGGACGAACACTGAAGCTTTCTTT. Encoded protein: CASSLTRGTNTEAFF.

The V gene is TRBV5-5, the J gene TRBJ1-6, with 9 bases matching TRBD1. The CDR3 extends over 16 amino acids. Germline V gene sequence: CDR1 SGHKS, CDR2 YYEKEE (reference sequence). The V gene end was trimmed by 2 bases and the J gene end by 7 bases; junction bases not matched to a gene: 7. DNA of the CDR3: TGTGCCAGCAGCTTTTTACAGGGGGCTAGAAATTCACCCCTCCACTTT. It encodes CASSFLQGARNSPLHF.

This clone has a handful of counts. The V and J genes are TRBV7-2 and TRBJ1-1; TRBD1 matches 7 bases. Germline assignment: CDR1 SGHTA and CDR2 FQGNSA. This CDR3 region has 15 residues. The J segment lost 6 bases and the V segment lost 7 bases, leaving 14 bases of the junction unmatched. Here the CDR3 DNA reads TGTGCCAGCACCCGGTCGCGACAGGGCATATCTGAAGCTTTCTTT. This gives the protein CASTRSRQGISEAFF.

This chain uses TRBV7-2 with TRBJ2-3, with 13 bases fitting TRBD2. The V gene's germline CDR1 is SGHTA and CDR2 FQGNSA. The CDR3 spans 14 residues. V shed 4 bases and J 5 bases; nucleotides not matched to a gene: 0. The CDR3 region is CASSWTSGRDTQYF. CDR3 in DNA: TGTGCCAGCAGCTGGACTAGCGGGAGAGATACGCAGTATTTT.

V and J are TRBV12-5 and TRBJ1-3; D is undetermined. From germline, CDR1 is LGHNT and CDR2 FRNRAP. Trimming took 6 bases from V and 9 from J, leaving 12 bases between them. CDR3 size: 12 residues. In nucleotides, the CDR3 is TGTGCTAGTGGCCTAGATCGCGGCACCATATATTTT. It codes for CASGLDRGTIYF.

The rearrangement uses TRBV6-2 or TRBV6-3 and TRBJ1-5, with D hard to call. CDR3 length: 15 residues. Germline CDR1 and CDR2: MNHEY and SVGEGT. V shed 6 bases and J shed 5 bases, with 17 bases lying between them. CDR3 region: CASSDPVGRDQPQHF. In DNA form, the CDR3 reads TGTGCCAGCAGCGACCCGGTTGGGAGGGATCAGCCCCAGCATTTT.

V is TRBV30 and J is TRBJ2-2, with D possibly being TRBD2 (6 bases). The CDR3 contains 13 residues. Deletions cut 8 bases from V and 2 bases from J, with 12 bases between. Germline V CDR1 and CDR2: GTSNPN, SVGIG (reference sequence). The CDR3 DNA reads TGTGCCGGTTCGGGACTTAACACCGGGGAGCTGTTTTTT. It translates to CAGSGLNTGELFF.

The rearrangement joins TRBV18 to TRBJ2-7; a possible D gene is TRBD1 (6 bases). Germline loops: CDR1 KGHSH, CDR2 LQKENI. The CDR3 loop spans 16 amino acids. V was clipped by 4 bases and J by 4 bases, with 20 bases between them. The CDR3 DNA reads as TGTGCCAGCTCACTCTACGGGACACCGTTCGCGTACGAGCAGTACTTC. This sequence encodes CASSLYGTPFAYEQYF.